A selection of T cell receptor beta chains follows, all from one sample in a study of cytomegalovirus exposure and HLA in healthy donors. Here immunoSEQ multiplex PCR was the method, and the copy in TCRdb shows in-frame clones only, minus some. The sample lists 100,000 to 150,000 clones, roughly 80% occurring once. Sequencing was performed on PBMCs. The receptors were gathered from a woman aged 55-70 years in good health and CMV-seronegative. Each CDR3 is given with its conserved first and last residue. D genes are given only for firm matches. Not all rows give a size; the values are once, few, many and, for expanded clones, a class.

V	size	J	D	DNA	CDR3
TRBV15	NA	TRBJ2-3	TRBD2	TGTGCCACCAGCGCCCGGACTAGCGGGATCTCAGATACGCAGTATTTT	CATSARTSGISDTQYF
TRBV30	NA	TRBJ2-6	TRBD2	TGTGCCGCGACCGCTAGACTAGCGGGCCACTCTGGGGCCAACGTCCTGACTTTC	CAATARLAGHSGANVLTF
TRBV30	NA	TRBJ1-1	NA	TGTGCCTGGAAGGGCGGGGGTAACCTGAACACTGAAGCTTTCTTT	CAWKGGGNLNTEAFF
TRBV30	NA	TRBJ1-5	NA	TGTGCCTGGAGTGGGGGCGATAATCAGCCCCAGCATTTT	CAWSGGDNQPQHF
TRBV7-6	NA	TRBJ2-1	TRBD2	TGTGCCAGCAGCTCCGCCGGGACTAGCGGGTACAATGAGCAGTTCTTC	CASSSAGTSGYNEQFF
TRBV19	NA	TRBJ1-6	TRBD1	TGTGCCAGTGGCACTGCGGGACAGGGCAGCTCACCCCTCCACTTT	CASGTAGQGSSPLHF
TRBV5-4	NA	TRBJ1-5	NA	TGTGCCAGCAGCTTGGCCGCGTTACTGGATCAGCCCCAGCATTTT	CASSLAALLDQPQHF
TRBV18	few	TRBJ2-1	TRBD1	TGTGCCAGCTCACCCGACAGGGGGCTTAATACCGATGAGCAGTTCTTC	CASSPDRGLNTDEQFF
TRBV14	NA	TRBJ2-3	TRBD2	TGTGCCAGCAGCTACCTGGCGGGACTAGCAGATACGCAGTATTTT	CASSYLAGLADTQYF
TRBV6-1	few	TRBJ1-5	NA	TGTGCCAGCAGTGGCGGGGGGGTGGGTCAGCCCCAGCATTTT	CASSGGGVGQPQHF
TRBV7-9	NA	TRBJ1-5	NA	TGTGCCAGCAGCTTAGAACGGGGTTTCAATCAGCCCCAGCATTTT	CASSLERGFNQPQHF
TRBV27	NA	TRBJ2-7	TRBD2	TGTGCCAGCAGTTGGGGACTAACCTACGAGCAGTACTTC	CASSWGLTYEQYF
TRBV5-5	NA	TRBJ2-7	TRBD1	TGTGCCAGCAGTCCGACAGGGACAGGCGTCAACGAGCAGTACTTC	CASSPTGTGVNEQYF
TRBV19	NA	TRBJ1-4	NA	TGTGCCAGTAGTAGCCGACAAACGCGTAATGAAAAACTGTTTTTT	CASSSRQTRNEKLFF
TRBV5-1	NA	TRBJ1-2	NA	TGCGCCAGCAGCTTGGCCCCAGGGAACTATGGCTACACCTTC	CASSLAPGNYGYTF
TRBV27	NA	TRBJ1-1	NA	TGTGCCAGCAGTTTGTTCAGGCAGGGGACTGAAGCTTTCTTT	CASSLFRQGTEAFF
TRBV5-5	NA	TRBJ1-3	NA	TGTGCCAGCAGCCTGATGGACTCCGCCGGAGGAAACACCATATATTTT	CASSLMDSAGGNTIYF
TRBV15	NA	TRBJ2-1	TRBD2	TGTGCCACCAGCAGAGGCGGGAGATTGTTCAATGAGCAGTTCTTC	CATSRGGRLFNEQFF
TRBV7-6	NA	TRBJ1-5	NA	TGTGCCAGCAGCTTAGGGCCTCAGCCCCAGCATTTT	CASSLGPQPQHF
TRBV18	NA	TRBJ1-4	NA	TGTGCCAGCTCCCAAGGCGGGGATTTCGAGAAAAAACTGTTTTTT	CASSQGGDFEKKLFF
TRBV6-6	NA	TRBJ1-5	NA	TGTGCCAGCAGTTACAGAGTCAATCAGCCCCAGCATTTT	CASSYRVNQPQHF
TRBV6-6	NA	TRBJ1-2	NA	TGTGCCAGCAGTTACGTCTCCGGGGGAGTTGGCTACACCTTC	CASSYVSGGVGYTF
TRBV19	NA	TRBJ1-1	TRBD1	TGTGCCAGTAGGATACTGGGACAGGGGAGCACTGAAGCTTTCTTT	CASRILGQGSTEAFF
TRBV29-1	NA	TRBJ2-2	NA	TGCAGCGCGCTAAATTCCGGGGAGCTGTTTTTT	CSALNSGELFF
TRBV11-2	NA	TRBJ1-2	NA	TGTGCCAGCAGCTCGACAGGCTGGGCGGCTAACTATGGCTACACCTTC	CASSSTGWAANYGYTF
TRBV5-4	NA	TRBJ2-7	TRBD1	TGTGCCAGCAGCTCCGGGACAGGGGCCTACGAGCAGTACTTC	CASSSGTGAYEQYF
TRBV10-2	few	TRBJ1-5	TRBD1	TGCGCCAGCAGTGGTACAGGGGGCGGTCAGCCCCAGCATTTT	CASSGTGGGQPQHF
TRBV9	NA	TRBJ2-1	TRBD2	TGTGCCAGCAGCGTAGGGCTAGCGGGAGGCTCCTACAATGAGCAGTTCTTC	CASSVGLAGGSYNEQFF
TRBV29-1	once	TRBJ1-1	NA	TGCAGCGTTGACGGCCGGACAGATAACACTGAAGCTTTCTTT	CSVDGRTDNTEAFF
TRBV5-8	NA	TRBJ2-3	NA	TGTGCCAGCAGAGCGAGCACAGATACGCAGTATTTT	CASRASTDTQYF
TRBV4-2	few	TRBJ2-3	TRBD2	TGTGCCAGCAGCCAAGGATCTAGCGGGAGCACAGATACGCAGTATTTT	CASSQGSSGSTDTQYF
TRBV28	NA	TRBJ2-5	TRBD1	TGTGCCAGCAGGGAGACCGGACAGGGGGAGACCCAGTACTTC	CASRETGQGETQYF
TRBV7-3	NA	TRBJ1-1	TRBD1	TGTGCCAGCAGCGCCGGGACAGGGGGCGGGCCACTTGAAGCTTTCTTT	CASSAGTGGGPLEAFF